Listed below are T cell receptor beta chains from one sample, sequenced in a study of identical twins. TCRdb redid the calling of the 5' RACE reads with MiXCR, one entry per CDR3 protein. Of 650,000 to 800,000 distinct CDR3 sequences in the sample, around 8.3% were seen once. These data also featured in a second study, about yellow fever vaccine responses in identical twins.

Sequencing used PBMCs. Source of these receptors: a woman between 18 and 30 years old in good health. Both conserved end residues are part of each CDR3. A D gene is named only where the DNA matches it firmly. Rows give clone size only sometimes, using once, few, many, or a class for an expanded clone.

cdr3_nt,cdr3_aa,v_call,d_call,clone_size,j_call
TGTGCCAGCAGCGTAGCCGCGGGACAGTACCAAGAGACCCAGTACTTC,CASSVAAGQYQETQYF,TRBV9,.,few,TRBJ2-5
TGTGCCAGCAGCCGCCGGACGGTCAGCGAACGGGGAGGGGCCCCCTACAATGAGCAGTTCTTC,CASSRRTVSERGGAPYNEQFF,TRBV6-2/TRBV6-3,TRBD2,few,TRBJ2-1
TGTGCCAGCAGTTACTCGACAACGGCGGAAGACTTAAGCACAGATACGCAGTATTTT,CASSYSTTAEDLSTDTQYF,TRBV6-2/TRBV6-3,.,many,TRBJ2-3
TGTGCCAGCAGTGGACCTAGCGGGGGTAACAATGAGCAGTTCTTC,CASSGPSGGNNEQFF,TRBV6-1,TRBD2,many,TRBJ2-1
TGTGCCAGCAGCCTGGGACTAGCGGGGGCCCCCGAGACCCAGTACTTC,CASSLGLAGAPETQYF,TRBV14,TRBD2,few,TRBJ2-5
TGTGCCAGCAGTCCCCGGACAGGGTGGCGCGAGCAGTACTTC,CASSPRTGWREQYF,TRBV6-1,TRBD1,.,TRBJ2-7
TGCAGTGCTAGGGTAGGGGTGACCGGGGAGCTGTTTTTT,CSARVGVTGELFF,TRBV20-1,.,.,TRBJ2-2
TGTGCCAGCAGTTACTACGGGACTAGCGGCCACAATGAGCAGTTCTTC,CASSYYGTSGHNEQFF,TRBV6-5,TRBD2,.,TRBJ2-1
TGTGCCAGCAGTCCTTTGGACCCTTATAGCAATCAGCCCCAGCATTTT,CASSPLDPYSNQPQHF,TRBV6-1,.,few,TRBJ1-5
TGTGCCTGGAGTGTCGGCGGAGGCTACGAGCAGTACTTC,CAWSVGGGYEQYF,TRBV30,.,few,TRBJ2-7
TGTGCCTGGAGCCAAGAGCATGAGCAGTTCTTC,CAWSQEHEQFF,TRBV30,.,.,TRBJ2-1
TGTGCCACCAGCAGAGGCCGAGGGACTGGGGCCAACGTCCTGACTTTC,CATSRGRGTGANVLTF,TRBV15,.,.,TRBJ2-6
TGCAGCGTTCAAGGGGCGCCCAATTCACCCCTCCACTTT,CSVQGAPNSPLHF,TRBV29-1,.,few,TRBJ1-6
TGCGCCAGCAGCTTGGATGTCAGGACTAGCACTGAAGCTTTCTTT,CASSLDVRTSTEAFF,TRBV5-1,.,few,TRBJ1-1
TGTGCCAGCAGTTTAGATTGGACAGGGGACGGCAATCAGCCCCAGCATTTT,CASSLDWTGDGNQPQHF,TRBV28,TRBD1,few,TRBJ1-5
TGTGCCTGGACATCCAAAGAGACCCAGTACTTC,CAWTSKETQYF,TRBV30,.,.,TRBJ2-5
TGCAGCGTTGTTGGACAGGGCTACGAGCAGTACTTC,CSVVGQGYEQYF,TRBV29-1,TRBD1,many,TRBJ2-7
TGTGCCAGCAGCTTGGAGACAGCCAAGTTGGGAAACATTCAGTACTTC,CASSLETAKLGNIQYF,TRBV5-6,.,few,TRBJ2-4
TGTGCCAGCAGCGCTCGACAGGGAGAGATCCACGAGCAGTACTTC,CASSARQGEIHEQYF,TRBV9,TRBD1,.,TRBJ2-7
TGTGCCAGCAGTCAGAGTAATAGCGTGAACACCGGGGAGCTGTTTTTT,CASSQSNSVNTGELFF,TRBV7-2,.,.,TRBJ2-2
TGTGCCAGCCGGGGGGACGGGACAGGAATAAAAGAGACCCAGTACTTC,CASRGDGTGIKETQYF,TRBV6-1,.,few,TRBJ2-5
TGTGCCAGCTCACCACCCGAGACAGCACTTCAAGAGACCCAGTACTTC,CASSPPETALQETQYF,TRBV18,.,.,TRBJ2-5
TGTGCCAGCAGCTTAAGGACTAGCGGCCCCGGGGAGCTGTTTTTT,CASSLRTSGPGELFF,TRBV7-6,TRBD2,few,TRBJ2-2
TGCGCCAGCAGCCCCGGGACAGGGGGAAATGAGCAGTTCTTC,CASSPGTGGNEQFF,TRBV18,TRBD1,many,TRBJ2-1
TGCGCCAGCAGCTTCCGGGGGGAGCCAACCGGGGAGCTGTTTTTT,CASSFRGEPTGELFF,TRBV5-1,TRBD2,few,TRBJ2-2
TGTGCCAGCAGCTCGAGCCACCTCGCCAAAAACATTCAGTACTTC,CASSSSHLAKNIQYF,TRBV2,.,few,TRBJ2-4
TGTGCCAGCAGCTTAGTTGGGGGCGGGGGGCCCCCCTACGAGCAGTACTTC,CASSLVGGGGPPYEQYF,TRBV7-2,TRBD2,few,TRBJ2-7
TGTGCCAGCAGCCCCAGACAGGGTCGGGGAGTTAACACCGGGGAGCTGTTTTTT,CASSPRQGRGVNTGELFF,TRBV14,TRBD1,many,TRBJ2-2
TGCGCCAGCAGCCAAGATCAAGGACAGTCTGGGGCCAACGTCCTGACTTTC,CASSQDQGQSGANVLTF,TRBV4-3,.,many,TRBJ2-6
TGTGCCAGCAGTTTATCGGGGCGGGGGGTTTATTCGGATACGCAGTATTTT,CASSLSGRGVYSDTQYF,TRBV27,TRBD2,many,TRBJ2-3
TGCAGCGTTCGGGCAGCCAAAAACATTCAGTACTTC,CSVRAAKNIQYF,TRBV29-1,.,few,TRBJ2-4
TGTGCCACCAATTCGGGACTAGCGAGCCAAGAGACCCAGTACTTC,CATNSGLASQETQYF,TRBV24-1,TRBD2,.,TRBJ2-5
TGTGCCTGGGGGCGGGGGTACAATGAGCAGTTCTTC,CAWGRGYNEQFF,TRBV30,TRBD2,few,TRBJ2-1
TGCAGCGGAACACTAGCGGGAGTCGTGGATGAGCAGTTCTTC,CSGTLAGVVDEQFF,TRBV29-1,TRBD2,.,TRBJ2-1
TGTGCCAGCAGCTTAAGCCCCGGTGCTAGCGAAACCTACGAGCAGTACTTC,CASSLSPGASETYEQYF,TRBV7-9,.,.,TRBJ2-7
TGTGCCAGCAGCCCCCAGGTAGCGGCGGGTTACAATGAGCAGTTCTTC,CASSPQVAAGYNEQFF,TRBV11-2,.,few,TRBJ2-1
TGCAGCGTTAGGACAGGGCCTGGAGAAAAACTGTTTTTT,CSVRTGPGEKLFF,TRBV29-1,TRBD1,many,TRBJ1-4
TGTGCCAGCAGCGGGGGAGGGGGAAACTCTGGGGCCAACGTCCTGACTTTC,CASSGGGGNSGANVLTF,TRBV9,.,.,TRBJ2-6
TGTGCCAGCAGCCAAGTGGCGACTCTCTCCTACGAGCAGTACTTC,CASSQVATLSYEQYF,TRBV4-2,.,few,TRBJ2-7
TGCAGTGCTAGCGGGACAGGAGACACAGATACGCAGTATTTT,CSASGTGDTDTQYF,TRBV20-1,TRBD1,many,TRBJ2-3
TGTGCCAGCAGTTTAAGGCCGGGAGGGGGAAATGAGCAGTTCTTC,CASSLRPGGGNEQFF,TRBV28,TRBD2,.,TRBJ2-1
TGTGCCAGCAGCCCCCCCGAGGGCACAGATACGCAGTATTTT,CASSPPEGTDTQYF,TRBV7-9,.,.,TRBJ2-3
TGTGCCACCAGTGAGATTAGTGGCACAGATACGCAGTATTTT,CATSEISGTDTQYF,TRBV24-1,.,few,TRBJ2-3
TGTGCCAGCAGCCGAGAGCTTTCTGGGGATACGCAGTATTTT,CASSRELSGDTQYF,TRBV6-1,.,.,TRBJ2-3
TGTGCCAGCAGTTTCGTTGGGGCTGGAAACACCATATATTTT,CASSFVGAGNTIYF,TRBV12-3/TRBV12-4,.,many,TRBJ1-3
TGTGCCAGCAGCGCCCGCGGGGACACCTCCTCCTACGAGCAGTACTTC,CASSARGDTSSYEQYF,TRBV9,.,few,TRBJ2-7
TGTGCCAGCAGCTTACAACCGGGTGCAGATACGCAGTATTTT,CASSLQPGADTQYF,TRBV13,.,few,TRBJ2-3
TGTGCCAGCAGCCTGCCAAGTGAAAAACTGTTTTTT,CASSLPSEKLFF,TRBV6-5,.,.,TRBJ1-4